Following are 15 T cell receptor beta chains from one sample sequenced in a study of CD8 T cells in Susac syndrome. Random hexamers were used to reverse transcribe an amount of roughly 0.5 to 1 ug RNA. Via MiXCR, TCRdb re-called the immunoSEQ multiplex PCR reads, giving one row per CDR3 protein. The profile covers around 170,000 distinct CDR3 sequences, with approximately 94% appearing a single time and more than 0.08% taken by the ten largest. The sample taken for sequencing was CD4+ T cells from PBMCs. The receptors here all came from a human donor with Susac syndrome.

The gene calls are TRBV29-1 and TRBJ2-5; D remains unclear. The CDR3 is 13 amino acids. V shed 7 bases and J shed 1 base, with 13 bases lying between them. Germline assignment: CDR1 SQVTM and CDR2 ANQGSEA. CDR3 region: CSAWPVTQETQYF. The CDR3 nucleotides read TGCAGCGCCTGGCCGGTCACCCAAGAGACCCAGTACTTC.

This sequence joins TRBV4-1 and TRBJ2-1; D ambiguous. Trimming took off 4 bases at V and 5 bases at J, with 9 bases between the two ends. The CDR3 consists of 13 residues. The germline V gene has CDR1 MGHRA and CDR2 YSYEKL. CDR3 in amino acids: CASSPARNNEQFF. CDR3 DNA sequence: TGCGCCAGCAGCCCCGCCCGAAACAATGAGCAGTTCTTC.

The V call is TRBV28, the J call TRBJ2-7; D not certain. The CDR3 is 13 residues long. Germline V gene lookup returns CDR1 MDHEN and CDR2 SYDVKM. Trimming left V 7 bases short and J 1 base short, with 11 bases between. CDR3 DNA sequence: TGTGCCAGCAACCCTACGGTTTCCTACGAGCAGTACTTC. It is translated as CASNPTVSYEQYF. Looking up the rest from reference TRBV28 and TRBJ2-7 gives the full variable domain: DVKVTQSSRYLVKRTGEKVFLECVQDMDHENMFWYRQDPGLGLRLIYFSYDVKMKEKGDIPEGYSVSREKKERFSLILESASTNQTSMYLCASNPTVSYEQYFGPGTRLTVT.

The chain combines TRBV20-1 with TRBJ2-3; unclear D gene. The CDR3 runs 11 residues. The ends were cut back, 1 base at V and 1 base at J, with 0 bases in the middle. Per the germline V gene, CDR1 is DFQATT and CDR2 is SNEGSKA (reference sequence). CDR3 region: CSARGTDTQYF. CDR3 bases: TGCAGTGCTAGAGGCACAGATACGCAGTATTTT.

CDR3 nucleotides: TGTGCCAGCAGTCCCACAGGGGCGTTGAACGAGCAGTACTTC. Translation gives CASSPTGALNEQYF. The chain joins TRBV12-3 or TRBV12-4 to TRBJ2-7; TRBD1 aligns across 7 bases. V lost 5 bases, J lost 5 bases, and 9 bases stayed unmatched. The CDR3 is 14 amino acids.

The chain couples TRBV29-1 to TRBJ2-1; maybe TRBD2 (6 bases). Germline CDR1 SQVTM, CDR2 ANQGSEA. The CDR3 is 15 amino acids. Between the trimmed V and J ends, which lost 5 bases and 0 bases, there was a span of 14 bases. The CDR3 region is CSVYISGLSYNEQFF. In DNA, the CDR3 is TGCAGCGTTTATATCTCGGGACTCTCCTACAATGAGCAGTTCTTC.

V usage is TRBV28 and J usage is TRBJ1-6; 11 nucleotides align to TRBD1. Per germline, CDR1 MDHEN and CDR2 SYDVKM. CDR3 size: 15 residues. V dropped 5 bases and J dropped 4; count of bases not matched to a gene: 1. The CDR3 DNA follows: TGTGCCAGCAGTGGGACAGGGGGTTATAATTCACCCCTCCACTTT. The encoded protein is CASSGTGGYNSPLHF.

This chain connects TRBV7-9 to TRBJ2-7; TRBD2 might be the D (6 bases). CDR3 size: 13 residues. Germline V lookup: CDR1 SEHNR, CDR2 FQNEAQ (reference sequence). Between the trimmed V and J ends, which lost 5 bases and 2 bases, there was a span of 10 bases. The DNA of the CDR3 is TGTGCCAGCAGCCAGACTAGTACCTACGAGCAGTACTTC. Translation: CASSQTSTYEQYF.

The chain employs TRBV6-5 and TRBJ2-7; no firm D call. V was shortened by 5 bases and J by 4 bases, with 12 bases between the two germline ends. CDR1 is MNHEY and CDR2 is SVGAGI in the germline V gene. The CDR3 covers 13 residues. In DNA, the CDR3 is TGTGCCAGCAGTCGCTCGACCTGGTACGAGCAGTACTTC. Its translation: CASSRSTWYEQYF.

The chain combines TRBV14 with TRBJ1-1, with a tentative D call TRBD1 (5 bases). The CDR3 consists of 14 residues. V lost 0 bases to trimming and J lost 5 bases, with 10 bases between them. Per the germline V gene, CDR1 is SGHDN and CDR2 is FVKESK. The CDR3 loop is CASSQEVGGTEAFF. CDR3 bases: TGTGCCAGCAGCCAAGAAGTTGGGGGGACTGAAGCTTTCTTT.

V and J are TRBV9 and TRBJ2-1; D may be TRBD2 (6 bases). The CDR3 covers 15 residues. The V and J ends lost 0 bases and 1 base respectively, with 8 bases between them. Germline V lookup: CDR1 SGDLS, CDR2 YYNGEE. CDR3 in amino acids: CASSVGGTSYNEQFF. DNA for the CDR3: TGTGCCAGCAGCGTAGGTGGGACTTCCTACAATGAGCAGTTCTTC.

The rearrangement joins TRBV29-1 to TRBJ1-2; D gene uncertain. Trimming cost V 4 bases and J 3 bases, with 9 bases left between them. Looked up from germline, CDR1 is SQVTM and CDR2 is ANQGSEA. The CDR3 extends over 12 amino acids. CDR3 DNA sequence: TGCAGCGTTGTCCCCCAGGACTATGGCTACACCTTC. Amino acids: CSVVPQDYGYTF.

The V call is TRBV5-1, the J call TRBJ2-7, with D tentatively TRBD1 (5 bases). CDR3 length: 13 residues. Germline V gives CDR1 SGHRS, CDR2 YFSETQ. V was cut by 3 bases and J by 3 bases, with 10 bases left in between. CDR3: CASSSTGIYEQYF. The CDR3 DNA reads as TGCGCCAGCAGCTCTACAGGAATCTACGAGCAGTACTTC.

The CDR3 loop reads CASSVVGRGGGNEQFF. The CDR3 DNA reads as TGTGCCAGCAGCGTAGTAGGCAGGGGGGGTGGAAATGAGCAGTTCTTC. This chain joins TRBV9 and TRBJ2-1; D assignment may be TRBD1 or TRBD2 (7 bases each). The germline V gene encodes CDR1 SGDLS and CDR2 YYNGEE. The CDR3 loop spans 16 amino acids. Trimming shortened V by 0 bases and J by 7 bases, and 17 bases separated the two germline ends.

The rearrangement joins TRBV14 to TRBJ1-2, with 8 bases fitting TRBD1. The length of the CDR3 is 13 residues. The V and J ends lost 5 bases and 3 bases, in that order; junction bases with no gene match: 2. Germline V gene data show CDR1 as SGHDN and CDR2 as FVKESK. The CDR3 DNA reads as TGTGCCAGCAGCAAGGGACAGGACTATGGCTACACCTTC. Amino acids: CASSKGQDYGYTF.